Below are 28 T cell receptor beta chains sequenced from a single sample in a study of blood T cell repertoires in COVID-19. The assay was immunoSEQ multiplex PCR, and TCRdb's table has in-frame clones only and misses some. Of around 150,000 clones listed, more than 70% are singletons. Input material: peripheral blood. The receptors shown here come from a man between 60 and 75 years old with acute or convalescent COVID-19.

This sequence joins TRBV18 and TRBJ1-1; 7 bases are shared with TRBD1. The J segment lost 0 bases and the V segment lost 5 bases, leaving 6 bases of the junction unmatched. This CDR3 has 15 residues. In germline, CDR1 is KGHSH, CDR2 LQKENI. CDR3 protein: CASSSSQGVNTEAFF. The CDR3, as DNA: TGTGCCAGCTCATCAAGTCAGGGGGTGAACACTGAAGCTTTCTTT.

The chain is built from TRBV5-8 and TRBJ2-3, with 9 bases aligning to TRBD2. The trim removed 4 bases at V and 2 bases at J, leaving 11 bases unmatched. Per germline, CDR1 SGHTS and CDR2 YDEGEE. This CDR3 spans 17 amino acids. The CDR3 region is CASSPPGSGGLTDTQYF. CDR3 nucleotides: TGTGCCAGCAGCCCTCCGGGGAGCGGGGGGCTCACAGATACGCAGTATTTT.

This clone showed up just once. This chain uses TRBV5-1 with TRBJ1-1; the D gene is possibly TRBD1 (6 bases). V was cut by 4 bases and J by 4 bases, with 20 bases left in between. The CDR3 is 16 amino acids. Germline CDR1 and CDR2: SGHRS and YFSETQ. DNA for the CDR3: TGCGCCAGCAGCGCGGACCCAACAGGGAGTACCACTGAAGCTTTCTTT. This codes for CASSADPTGSTTEAFF.

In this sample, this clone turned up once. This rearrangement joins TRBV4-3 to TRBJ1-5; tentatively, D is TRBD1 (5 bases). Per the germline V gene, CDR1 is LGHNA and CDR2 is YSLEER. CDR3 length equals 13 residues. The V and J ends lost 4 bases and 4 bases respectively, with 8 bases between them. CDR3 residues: CASSLRGNQPQHF. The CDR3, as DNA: TGCGCCAGCAGCCTCCGGGGGAATCAGCCCCAGCATTTT.

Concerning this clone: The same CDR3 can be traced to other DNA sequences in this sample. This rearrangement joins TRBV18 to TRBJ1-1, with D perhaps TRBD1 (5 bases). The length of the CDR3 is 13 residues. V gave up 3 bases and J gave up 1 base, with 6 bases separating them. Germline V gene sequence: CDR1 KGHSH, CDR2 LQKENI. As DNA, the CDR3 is TGTGCCAGCTCACCCAGGGAGAACACTGAAGCTTTCTTT. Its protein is CASSPRENTEAFF.

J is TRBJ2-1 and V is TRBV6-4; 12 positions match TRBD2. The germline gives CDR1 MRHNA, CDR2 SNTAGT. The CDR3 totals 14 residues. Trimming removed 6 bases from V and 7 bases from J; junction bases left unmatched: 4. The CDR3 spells CASRLAGGMNEQFF. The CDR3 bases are TGTGCCAGCAGACTAGCGGGGGGAATGAATGAGCAGTTCTTC.

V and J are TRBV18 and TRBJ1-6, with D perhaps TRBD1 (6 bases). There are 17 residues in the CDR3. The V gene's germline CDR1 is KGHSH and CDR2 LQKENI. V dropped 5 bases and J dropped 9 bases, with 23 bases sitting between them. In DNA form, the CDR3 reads TGTGCCAGCTCAGATAGACAGGTGATCCCCTCCGGTTCACCCCTCCACTTT. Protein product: CASSDRQVIPSGSPLHF.

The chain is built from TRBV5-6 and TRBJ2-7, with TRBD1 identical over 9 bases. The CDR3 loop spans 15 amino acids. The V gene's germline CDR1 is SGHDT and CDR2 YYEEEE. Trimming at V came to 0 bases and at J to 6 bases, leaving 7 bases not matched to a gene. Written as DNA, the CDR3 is TGTGCCAGCAGCTTGGTCCGGGACAGGGTCCGCGAGCAGTACTTC. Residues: CASSLVRDRVREQYF.

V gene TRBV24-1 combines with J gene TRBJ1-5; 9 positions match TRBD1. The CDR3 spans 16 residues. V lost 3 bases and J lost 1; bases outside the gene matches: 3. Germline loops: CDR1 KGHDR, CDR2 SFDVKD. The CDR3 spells CATSDGGQGSNQPQHF. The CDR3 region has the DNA TGTGCCACCAGTGATGGGGGACAGGGCAGCAATCAGCCCCAGCATTTT.

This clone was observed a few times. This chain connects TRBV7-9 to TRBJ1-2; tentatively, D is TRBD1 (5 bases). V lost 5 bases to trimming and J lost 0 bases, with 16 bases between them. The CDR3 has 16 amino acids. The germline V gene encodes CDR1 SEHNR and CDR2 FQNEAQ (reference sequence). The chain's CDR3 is CASSPPSRGANYGYTF. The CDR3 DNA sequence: TGTGCCAGCAGCCCACCTTCCCGGGGGGCTAACTATGGCTACACCTTC.

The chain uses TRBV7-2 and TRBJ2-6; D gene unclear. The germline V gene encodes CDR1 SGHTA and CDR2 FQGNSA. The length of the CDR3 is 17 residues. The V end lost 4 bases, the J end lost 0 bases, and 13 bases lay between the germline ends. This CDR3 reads CASSWATWASGANVLTF. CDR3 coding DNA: TGTGCCAGCAGCTGGGCTACTTGGGCCTCTGGGGCCAACGTCCTGACTTTC.

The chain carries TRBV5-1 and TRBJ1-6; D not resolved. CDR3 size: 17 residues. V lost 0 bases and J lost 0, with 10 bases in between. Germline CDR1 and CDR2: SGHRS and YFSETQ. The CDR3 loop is CASSLASGSSYNSPLHF. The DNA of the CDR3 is TGCGCCAGCAGCTTGGCCTCAGGAAGCTCCTATAATTCACCCCTCCACTTT.

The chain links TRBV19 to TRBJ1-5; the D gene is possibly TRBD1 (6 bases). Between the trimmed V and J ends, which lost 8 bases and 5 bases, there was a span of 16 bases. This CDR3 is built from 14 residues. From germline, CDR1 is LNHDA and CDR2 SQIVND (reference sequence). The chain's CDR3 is CASAPGHRDQPQHF. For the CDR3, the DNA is TGTGCCAGTGCCCCCGGACACAGGGATCAGCCCCAGCATTTT.

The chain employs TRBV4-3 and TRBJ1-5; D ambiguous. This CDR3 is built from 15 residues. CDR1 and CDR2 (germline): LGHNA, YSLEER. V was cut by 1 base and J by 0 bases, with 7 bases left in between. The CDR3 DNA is TGCGCCAGCAGCCAAGGACTGAATAGCAATCAGCCCCAGCATTTT. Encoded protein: CASSQGLNSNQPQHF.

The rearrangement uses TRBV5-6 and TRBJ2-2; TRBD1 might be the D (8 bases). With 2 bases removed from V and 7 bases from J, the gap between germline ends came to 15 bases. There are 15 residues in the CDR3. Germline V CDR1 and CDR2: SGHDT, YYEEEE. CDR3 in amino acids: CASSLWTGRGGELFF. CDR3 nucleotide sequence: TGTGCCAGCAGCTTATGGACAGGGAGGGGCGGGGAGCTGTTTTTT.

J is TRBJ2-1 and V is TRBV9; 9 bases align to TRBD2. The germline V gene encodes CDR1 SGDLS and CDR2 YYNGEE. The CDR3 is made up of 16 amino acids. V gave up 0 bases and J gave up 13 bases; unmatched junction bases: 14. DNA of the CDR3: TGTGCCAGCAGCGTAGTGGGTAGCGGGGGCCATCTACCTCAGTTCTTC. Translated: CASSVVGSGGHLPQFF.

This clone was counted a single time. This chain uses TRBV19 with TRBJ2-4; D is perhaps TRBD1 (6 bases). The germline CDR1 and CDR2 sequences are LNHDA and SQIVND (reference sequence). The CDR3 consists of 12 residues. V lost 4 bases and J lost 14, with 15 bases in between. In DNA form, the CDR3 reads TGTGCCAGTAGTAGACACAGGGATTGTAAGTACTTC. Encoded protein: CASSRHRDCKYF.

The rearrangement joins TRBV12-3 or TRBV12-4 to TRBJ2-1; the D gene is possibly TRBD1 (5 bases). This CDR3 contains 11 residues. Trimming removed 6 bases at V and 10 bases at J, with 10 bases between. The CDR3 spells CASSKRQEQFF. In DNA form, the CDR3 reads TGTGCCAGCAGCAAAAGACAGGAGCAGTTCTTC.

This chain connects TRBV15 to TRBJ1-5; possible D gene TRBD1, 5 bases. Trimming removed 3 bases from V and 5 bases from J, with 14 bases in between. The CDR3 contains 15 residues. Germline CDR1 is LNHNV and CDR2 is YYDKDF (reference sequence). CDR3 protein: CATSRDVQGYQPQHF. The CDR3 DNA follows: TGTGCCACCAGCAGGGACGTTCAGGGATATCAGCCCCAGCATTTT.

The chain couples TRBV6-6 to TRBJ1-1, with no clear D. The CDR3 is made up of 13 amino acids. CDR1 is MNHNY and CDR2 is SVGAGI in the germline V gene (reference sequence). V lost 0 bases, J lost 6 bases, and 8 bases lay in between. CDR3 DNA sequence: TGTGCCAGCAGTTACTCTGACTCGGCTGAAGCTTTCTTT. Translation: CASSYSDSAEAFF.

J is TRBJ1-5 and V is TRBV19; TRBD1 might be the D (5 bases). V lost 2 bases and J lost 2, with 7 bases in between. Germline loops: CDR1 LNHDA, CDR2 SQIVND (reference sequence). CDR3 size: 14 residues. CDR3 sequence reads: CASSISRGNQPQHF. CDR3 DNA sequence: TGTGCCAGTAGTATAAGCAGGGGCAATCAGCCCCAGCATTTT.

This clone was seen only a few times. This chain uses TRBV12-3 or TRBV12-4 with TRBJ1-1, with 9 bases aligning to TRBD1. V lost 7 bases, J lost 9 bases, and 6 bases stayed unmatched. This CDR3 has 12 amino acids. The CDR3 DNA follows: TGTGCCAGCATCCTAGACAGGGGGAAAGCTTTCTTT. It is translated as CASILDRGKAFF.

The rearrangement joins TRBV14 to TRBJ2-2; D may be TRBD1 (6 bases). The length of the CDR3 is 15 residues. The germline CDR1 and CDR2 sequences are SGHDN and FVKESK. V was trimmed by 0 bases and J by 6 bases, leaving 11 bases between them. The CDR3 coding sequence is TGTGCCAGCAGCCAAGATTGGGACACAGCCGGGGAGCTGTTTTTT. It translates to CASSQDWDTAGELFF.

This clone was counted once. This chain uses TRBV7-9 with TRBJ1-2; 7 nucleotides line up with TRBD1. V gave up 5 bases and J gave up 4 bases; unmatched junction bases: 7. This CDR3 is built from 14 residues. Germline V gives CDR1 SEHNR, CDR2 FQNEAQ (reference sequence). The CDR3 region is CASSPTGTGYGYTF. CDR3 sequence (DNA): TGTGCCAGCAGCCCGACAGGGACCGGCTATGGCTACACCTTC.

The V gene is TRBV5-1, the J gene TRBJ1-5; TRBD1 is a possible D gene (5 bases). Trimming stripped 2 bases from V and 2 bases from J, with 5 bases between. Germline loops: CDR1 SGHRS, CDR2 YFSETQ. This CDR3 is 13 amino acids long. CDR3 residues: CASSLQGNQPQHF. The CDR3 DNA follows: TGCGCCAGCAGCTTACAGGGCAATCAGCCCCAGCATTTT.

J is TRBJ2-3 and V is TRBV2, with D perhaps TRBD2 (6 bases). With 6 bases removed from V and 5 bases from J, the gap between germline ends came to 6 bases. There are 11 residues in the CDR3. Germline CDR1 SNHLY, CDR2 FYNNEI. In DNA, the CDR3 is TGTGCCAGCAGGGGGGGAGATACGCAGTATTTT. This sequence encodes CASRGGDTQYF.

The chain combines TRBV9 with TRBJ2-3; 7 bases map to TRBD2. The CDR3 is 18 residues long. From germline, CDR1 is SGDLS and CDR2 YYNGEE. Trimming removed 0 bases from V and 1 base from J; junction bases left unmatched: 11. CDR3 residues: CASSVAGGGYSGTDTQYF. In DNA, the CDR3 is TGTGCCAGCAGCGTAGCTGGGGGAGGGTATTCTGGCACAGATACGCAGTATTTT.

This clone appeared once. CDR3 in amino acids: CASSYRPGGGTDTQYF. As DNA, the CDR3 is TGTGCCAGCAGTTACCGGCCAGGGGGTGGCACAGATACGCAGTATTTT. The chain couples TRBV6-5 to TRBJ2-3; TRBD1 aligns across 7 bases. Unmatched junction bases numbered 6, after V lost 2 bases and J lost 1 base. Per germline, CDR1 MNHEY and CDR2 SVGAGI. The CDR3 has 16 amino acids.